The present T cell receptor (beta chain) was sequenced within a study of response to subunit inactivated influenza vaccine. Broader study findings: It was suggested by the authors that few new T cells are recruited by each seasonal influenza vaccination.

Only a few counts were recorded for this clonotype. Its antigen is undetermined. TCRdb redid the calling of the RT-PCR reads with MiXCR, one entry per CDR3 protein. The table has under 850,000 distinct CDR3 sequences, 18% seen once; the top ten hold under 13%. The germline gives CDR1 SEHNR, CDR2 FQNEAQ (reference sequence). V lost 4 bases and J lost 6, with 12 bases in between. This CDR3 contains 13 residues. This clonotype was sampled from a man aged 45 to 65 who received an inactivated influenza vaccine. The chain uses TRBV7-9 and TRBJ1-1; D may be TRBD1 (5 bases). The sample was PBMCs from blood, taken about 5 days after vaccination. CDR3 nucleotides: TGTGCCAGCAGCTCGAAGTTGGGGCCTGAAGCTTTCTTT. Translating it yields CASSSKLGPEAFF.